Below, 27 T cell receptor beta chains from the same sample are listed, as sequenced in a study of blood T cells in healthy people across ages (dated by TCRdb to between 2014 and 2017). Receptor amplification or capture employed 5' RACE. Sequencer: Illumina HiSeq 2500. A second PCR of roughly 6 to 11 cycles was run with a J-beta primer mix and a sample-barcoded 5' primer. Starting from the raw public reads, TCRdb applied fastp trimming at Q25, assembled clones with MiXCR and retained in-frame beta chains. Rows are unified per CDR3 protein, each entry keeping the most common DNA and genes. For this sample there are about 1,800,000 distinct CDR3 sequences; roughly 30% appear just once. About 8% of the sample goes to the ten largest clones. The sample consisted of blood. These receptor sequences come from a woman aged 30 to 39 in good health.

The table lists this clonotype with many counts. The CDR3 loop is CASTGQGYEQYF. In DNA, the CDR3 is TGTGCCAGCACGGGACAGGGTTACGAGCAGTACTTC. The chain employs TRBV2 and TRBJ2-7, with 9 positions matching TRBD1. Trimming removed 7 bases from V and 4 bases from J; junction bases left unmatched: 2. The length of the CDR3 is 12 residues. Germline-derived CDR1 and CDR2 are SNHLY and FYNNEI.

This chain uses TRBV6-5 with TRBJ1-2; D is perhaps TRBD1 (5 bases). Trimming left V 4 bases short and J 3 bases short, with 18 bases between. Germline V CDR1 and CDR2: MNHEY, SVGAGI. This CDR3 has 16 residues. The CDR3 DNA reads as TGTGCCAGCAGTTCACCAGCTTCGGGGCGGGACTATGGCTACACCTTC. Translated: CASSSPASGRDYGYTF.

J is TRBJ2-1 and V is TRBV15, with 8 bases lining up with TRBD2. Judging by the DNA end, TRBJ2-7 fits better; the J call may be wrong. The CDR3 extends over 15 amino acids. Germline V gives CDR1 LNHNV, CDR2 YYDKDF (reference sequence). The CDR3 region has the DNA TGTGCCACCAGCAGGGGACTAGAGCACTACAATGAGCAGTACTTC. Translation gives CATSRGLEHYNEQYF.

The J gene is TRBJ2-1, the V gene TRBV12-3 or TRBV12-4; the D gene is possibly TRBD2 (5 bases). The CDR3 totals 14 residues. The V end was cut by 2 bases, the J end by 6 bases, with 11 bases between. CDR3 in DNA: TGTGCCAGCAGTTTACGGGCTAGCTCCAATGAGCAGTTCTTC. Protein sequence: CASSLRASSNEQFF.

This clonotype occurred many times. This sequence joins TRBV29-1 and TRBJ2-5, with D possibly TRBD1 on 5 matching bases. Trimming stripped 2 bases from V and 5 bases from J, with 21 bases between. The V gene's germline CDR1 is SQVTM and CDR2 ANQGSEA. The CDR3 runs 16 residues. CDR3 amino acids: CSVEIPGAAGWETQYF. The CDR3 DNA reads TGCAGCGTTGAAATCCCTGGGGCCGCCGGATGGGAGACCCAGTACTTC.

V and J are TRBV18 and TRBJ2-3; D unclear. The CDR3 contains 16 residues. The V gene lost 2 bases and the J gene lost 4 bases, with 16 bases spanning the gap. Germline CDR1 and CDR2: KGHSH and LQKENI. The CDR3 is CASSPTSVAGPDTQYF. The CDR3 DNA sequence: TGTGCCAGCTCACCAACCAGCGTAGCCGGTCCAGATACGCAGTATTTT.

This clonotype came up a few times. This chain joins TRBV9 and TRBJ2-6, with 11 bases lining up with TRBD2. The V gene end was trimmed by 4 bases and the J gene end by 2 bases; junction bases not matched to a gene: 5. The CDR3 sequence is 17 residues long. Germline-derived CDR1 and CDR2 are SGDLS and YYNGEE. Here the CDR3 reads CASSRASGRTGANVLTF. The CDR3 DNA reads as TGTGCCAGCAGCCGGGCTAGCGGGAGGACTGGGGCCAACGTCCTGACTTTC.

This clonotype was detected many times. V is TRBV10-3 and J is TRBJ1-5; D gene uncertain. Germline CDR1 is ENHRY and CDR2 is SYGVKD. The germline V and J ends were trimmed by 10 bases and 0 bases, with 16 bases remaining between them. CDR3 length: 15 residues. The CDR3 region has the DNA TGTGCCACCAGGCGAGGCGAGGGTAGCAATCAGCCCCAGCATTTT. It yields the protein CATRRGEGSNQPQHF.

There are a few counts of this clonotype. The chain carries TRBV5-1 and TRBJ2-7, with D possibly TRBD1 on 5 matching bases. Germline CDR1 and CDR2: SGHRS and YFSETQ. V was clipped by 0 bases and J by 4 bases, with 8 bases between them. There are 13 residues in the CDR3. The CDR3 spells CASSLGQKYEQYF. Here the CDR3 DNA reads TGCGCCAGCAGCTTGGGACAGAAGTACGAGCAGTACTTC.

This clonotype was recorded many times. V usage is TRBV7-9 and J usage is TRBJ2-5; D is undetermined. The CDR3 consists of 15 residues. Germline values: CDR1 SEHNR, CDR2 FQNEAQ (reference sequence). V was clipped by 1 base and J by 0 bases, with 9 bases between them. The CDR3 region is CASSLGLPNQETQYF. The CDR3 nucleotides are TGTGCCAGCAGCTTAGGACTGCCGAACCAAGAGACCCAGTACTTC.

The chain is built from TRBV20-1 and TRBJ2-3, with a possible D match to TRBD2 (6 bases). The CDR3 has 14 residues. Deletions cut 5 bases from V and 5 bases from J, with 17 bases between. Germline assignment: CDR1 DFQATT and CDR2 SNEGSKA (reference sequence). The CDR3 region has the DNA TGCAGTGCTTACCGGGACTTAGCTCGAGATACGCAGTATTTT. Its translation is CSAYRDLARDTQYF.

The table lists this clonotype with a few counts. This rearrangement joins TRBV12-3 or TRBV12-4 to TRBJ2-7; 7 nucleotides align to TRBD2. The ends lost 3 bases at V and 2 bases at J; junction bases unmatched: 4. The CDR3 loop spans 14 amino acids. In DNA form, the CDR3 reads TGTGCCAGCAGTTTGAGGGAGGGTACCTACGAGCAGTACTTC. It yields the protein CASSLREGTYEQYF.

The V call is TRBV5-1, the J call TRBJ2-3; D perhaps matches TRBD1 (6 bases). Germline-derived CDR1 and CDR2 are SGHRS and YFSETQ. The CDR3 extends over 14 amino acids. Trimming removed 3 bases at V and 2 bases at J, with 10 bases between. The chain's CDR3 is CASSCDRYTDTQYF. DNA for the CDR3: TGCGCCAGCAGCTGCGACAGGTACACAGATACGCAGTATTTT.

This clonotype was observed a few times. The chain links TRBV7-2 to TRBJ2-5; 7 nucleotides align to TRBD1. The ends lost 0 bases at V and 5 bases at J; junction bases unmatched: 9. This CDR3 is built from 16 residues. In germline, CDR1 is SGHTA, CDR2 FQGNSA. The CDR3 region has the DNA TGTGCCAGCAGCTTAGCGTTGGCAGGGGGTGCGGAGACCCAGTACTTC. As protein: CASSLALAGGAETQYF. Looking up the rest from reference TRBV7-2 and TRBJ2-5 gives the full variable domain: GAGVSQSPSNKVTEKGKDVELRCDPISGHTALYWYRQSLGQGLEFLIYFQGNSAPDKSGLPSDRFSAERTGGSVSTLTIQRTQQEDSAVYLCASSLALAGGAETQYFGPGTRLLVL.

This clonotype was seen ten or more times. V and J are TRBV20-1 and TRBJ2-5; 9 bases fit TRBD2. Germline V gene data show CDR1 as DFQATT and CDR2 as SNEGSKA (reference sequence). The length of the CDR3 is 15 residues. V was clipped by 6 bases and J by 0 bases; unmatched bases: 8. The CDR3 DNA reads as TGCAGTGCCCGGGAGCTAGCGGGGTACCAAGAGACCCAGTACTTC. This encodes CSARELAGYQETQYF.

This clonotype was counted only a few times. The rearrangement uses TRBV6-2 or TRBV6-3 and TRBJ2-3; 10 bases match TRBD2. This CDR3 has 14 amino acids. Trimming cost V 8 bases and J 5 bases; bases outside gene matches: 7. CDR1 is MNHEY, CDR2 SVGEGT, per germline. CDR3 loop: CASCWTSGKDTQYF. Written as DNA, the CDR3 is TGTGCCAGCTGCTGGACTAGCGGAAAAGATACGCAGTATTTT.

This clonotype was counted only a few times. CDR3 sequence reads: CSANPPGKDEQFF. CDR3 DNA sequence: TGCAGTGCTAACCCCCCGGGGAAAGATGAGCAGTTCTTC. V usage is TRBV20-1 and J usage is TRBJ2-1; a weak D match, TRBD2 (5 bases). The germline V gene has CDR1 DFQATT and CDR2 SNEGSKA (reference sequence). V lost 4 bases and J 8 bases, leaving 15 bases between the germline ends. The length of the CDR3 is 13 residues.

The rearrangement joins TRBV7-2 to TRBJ1-1; D gene ambiguous. The germline V gene encodes CDR1 SGHTA and CDR2 FQGNSA. Trimming took 5 bases from V and 3 from J, leaving 13 bases between them. This CDR3 is built from 14 residues. CDR3 amino acids: CTSSPTGWYTEAFF. The CDR3 bases are TGTACCAGCAGCCCCACTGGATGGTACACTGAAGCTTTCTTT.

This clonotype has more than one count but fewer than ten. The CDR3 sequence: CASSEEGYYNEQFF. The DNA for the CDR3 is TGTGCCAGCAGTGAAGAAGGGTATTACAATGAGCAGTTCTTC. The rearrangement uses TRBV25-1 and TRBJ2-1; D is unclear. The V end was cut by 2 bases, the J end by 4 bases, with 9 bases between. The V gene's germline CDR1 is MGHDK and CDR2 SYGVNS. This CDR3 contains 14 residues. Supplemented by reference TRBV25-1 and TRBJ2-1, the full variable domain reads EADIYQTPRYLVIGTGKKITLECSQTMGHDKMYWYQQDPGMELHLIHYSYGVNSTEKGDLSSESTVSRIRTEHFPLTLESARPSHTSQYLCASSEEGYYNEQFFGPGTRLTVL.

Concerning this clonotype: The CDR3 end shows no conserved phenylalanine or tryptophan, and so a read error is likely. This chain connects TRBV7-9 to TRBJ2-7; the match to TRBD1 covers 9 bases. The CDR3 totals 14 residues. Trimming took 7 bases from V and 5 from J; bases not matched to a gene: 9. Germline V gives CDR1 SEHNR, CDR2 FQNEAQ (reference sequence). This CDR3 reads CASTHTGGLDEQYI. In DNA, the CDR3 is TGTGCCAGCACCCATACAGGGGGCCTCGACGAGCAGTACATC.

This clonotype was seen a few times. This sequence joins TRBV10-3 and TRBJ2-7, with a possible D match to TRBD2 (6 bases). V gave up 6 bases and J gave up 2 bases, with 11 bases separating them. The CDR3 runs 13 residues. Germline V gives CDR1 ENHRY, CDR2 SYGVKD. CDR3 nucleotides: TGTGCCATCAGCCGGGACTTGACCTACGAGCAGTACTTC. This sequence encodes CAISRDLTYEQYF.

Only a few counts were recorded for this clonotype. The rearrangement uses TRBV5-5 and TRBJ1-2, with D possibly TRBD1 on 5 matching bases. This CDR3 has 12 amino acids. Germline V gives CDR1 SGHKS, CDR2 YYEKEE (reference sequence). Trimming removed 4 bases at V and 7 bases at J, with 11 bases between. Written as DNA, the CDR3 is TGTGCCAGCAGCGGCAGGGTGACTGGCTACACCTTC. It codes for CASSGRVTGYTF. Complete variable domain (other parts from reference TRBV5-5 and TRBJ1-2): DAGVTQSPTHLIKTRGQQVTLRCSPISGHKSVSWYQQVLGQGPQFIFQYYEKEERGRGNFPDRFSARQFPNYSSELNVNALLLGDSALYLCASSGRVTGYTFGSGTRLTVV.

As to this clonotype: This may arise from a read error, as a much more abundant clone is one base away. The chain links TRBV29-1 to TRBJ2-4; a weak D match, TRBD1 (6 bases). The germline V gene encodes CDR1 SQVTM and CDR2 ANQGSEA. This CDR3 region has 13 residues. Trimming pared 6 bases from V and 13 bases from J, leaving 22 bases between. CDR3 residues: CSVGTPAYNEQYF. The DNA for the CDR3 is TGCAGCGTCGGGACACCAGCGTACAATGAGCAGTACTTC.

About this clonotype itself: An end of the junction differs from the germline gene, which may be a read error. The chain links TRBV7-2 to TRBJ1-1; D unresolved. The CDR3 contains 15 residues. The V gene's germline CDR1 is SGHTA and CDR2 FQGNSA. The CDR3 reads CVSRSQKGASTEAFF. CDR3 nucleotide sequence: TGTGTCAGCAGGTCTCAAAAGGGTGCGAGCACTGAAGCTTTCTTT.

This rearrangement joins TRBV5-1 to TRBJ2-1; 8 bases line up with TRBD2. This CDR3 contains 15 residues. Germline-derived CDR1 and CDR2 are SGHRS and YFSETQ. Trimming removed 4 bases from V and 8 bases from J; junction bases left unmatched: 11. This chain's CDR3 is CASSKGGTRSDEQFF. The CDR3 nucleotides read TGCGCCAGCAGCAAGGGAGGGACTAGAAGCGATGAGCAGTTCTTC.

The chain has TRBV20-1 and TRBJ2-7, with 11 bases identical to TRBD2. The CDR3 contains 17 residues. The junction had 10 bases not matched to a gene; V was cut back by 3 bases and J by 0 bases. CDR1 is DFQATT, CDR2 SNEGSKA, per germline (reference sequence). The CDR3 here is CSARDTLAGGLSYEQYF. The DNA of the CDR3 is TGCAGTGCTAGGGATACCCTAGCGGGGGGACTCTCCTACGAGCAGTACTTC.

V usage is TRBV5-1 and J usage is TRBJ2-2; D is uncertain. V shed 7 bases and J shed 4 bases, with 11 bases lying between them. The CDR3 covers 13 residues. Germline loops: CDR1 SGHRS, CDR2 YFSETQ. In DNA, the CDR3 is TGCGCCAGCTCCGACGTTACCACCGGGGAGCTGTTTTTT. It codes for CASSDVTTGELFF.